The 17 T cell receptor beta chains below all came from one sample that was sequenced in a study of blood T cell repertoires in COVID-19. Assay: immunoSEQ multiplex PCR; the TCRdb copy retains only in-frame clones and omits some. Found here are about 250,000 clones, about nine tenths of them singletons; the top ten hold around 1.6%. Sequenced material: peripheral blood. The source of these receptors is a woman aged 55-70 years who had recovered from COVID-19.

This clone was picked up a small number of times. The chain combines TRBV2 with TRBJ1-1, with 7 nucleotides matching TRBD1. The length of the CDR3 is 15 residues. V gave up 4 bases and J gave up 3 bases; unmatched junction bases: 8. Per the germline V gene, CDR1 is SNHLY and CDR2 is FYNNEI. Here the CDR3 reads CASSVQGVEDTEAFF. Here the CDR3 DNA reads TGTGCCAGCAGTGTCCAGGGGGTGGAGGACACTGAAGCTTTCTTT.

The gene calls are TRBV3-1 (or the pseudogene TRBV3-2) and TRBJ1-1; weak D call: TRBD1 (6 bases). Germline lookup yields CDR1 LGHDT and CDR2 YNNKEL (reference sequence). The CDR3 runs 21 residues. The V and J ends lost 0 bases and 1 base respectively, with 27 bases between them. CDR3 in amino acids: CASSQEVQRSGQIRANTEAFF. DNA for the CDR3: TGTGCCAGCAGCCAAGAGGTCCAGAGATCGGGACAAATAAGAGCGAACACTGAAGCTTTCTTT.

The chain uses TRBV11-3 and TRBJ1-6; TRBD1 is a possible D gene (5 bases). The germline V and J ends were trimmed by 0 bases and 7 bases, with 7 bases remaining between them. Germline CDR1 and CDR2: SGHNT and YENEEA. CDR3 length equals 14 residues. In DNA form, the CDR3 reads TGTGCCAGCAGCTTAGAGGGGCCCAATTCACCCCTCCACTTT. Its translation: CASSLEGPNSPLHF.

The chain combines TRBV2 with TRBJ1-1; D is possibly TRBD1 (5 bases). CDR3 length equals 13 residues. Germline V gene data show CDR1 as SNHLY and CDR2 as FYNNEI. Trimming cost V 7 bases and J 6 bases, with 15 bases left between them. In DNA form, the CDR3 reads TGTGCCAGCAATCGACAGATAGAAGCTGAAGCTTTCTTT. This gives the protein CASNRQIEAEAFF.

This clone occurred many times. This rearrangement joins TRBV4-3 to TRBJ2-4; D perhaps matches TRBD2 (5 bases). V was shortened by 4 bases and J by 0 bases, with 16 bases between the two germline ends. The germline gives CDR1 LGHNA, CDR2 YSLEER. The CDR3 length is 17 residues. The CDR3, as DNA: TGCGCCAGCAGCCCCGGCGGGTCGCTTCTAGCCAAAAACATTCAGTACTTC. Translated: CASSPGGSLLAKNIQYF.

This clone appeared a single time. V gene TRBV5-1 combines with J gene TRBJ2-5; 7 bases fit TRBD1. The CDR3 loop spans 15 amino acids. J was trimmed by 3 bases and V by 0 bases; bases with no gene match: 5. CDR1 SGHRS and CDR2 YFSETQ come from the germline V gene. The CDR3 reads CASSLAGTEEETQYF. CDR3 DNA: TGCGCCAGCAGCTTGGCTGGGACAGAGGAAGAGACCCAGTACTTC.

The chain couples TRBV7-9 to TRBJ1-1, with TRBD1 matching 7 bases. The CDR3 has 15 amino acids. J was trimmed by 5 bases and V by 4 bases; bases with no gene match: 10. Germline V lookup: CDR1 SEHNR, CDR2 FQNEAQ (reference sequence). The chain's CDR3 is CASSSQGTVRTEAFF. CDR3 DNA: TGTGCCAGCAGCTCGCAGGGGACAGTCAGGACTGAAGCTTTCTTT.

The chain is built from TRBV14 and TRBJ2-7, with unresolved D. V dropped 4 bases and J dropped 6 bases, with 13 bases sitting between them. CDR3 length: 13 residues. The germline CDR1 and CDR2 sequences are SGHDN and FVKESK. This CDR3 reads CASSPRSWSEQYF. CDR3 sequence (DNA): TGTGCCAGCAGCCCCCGGTCCTGGAGCGAGCAGTACTTC.

V usage is TRBV5-8 and J usage is TRBJ1-1; weak D call: TRBD1 (5 bases). There are 14 residues in the CDR3. V was pared by 0 bases and J by 5 bases, with 11 bases between. Germline lookup yields CDR1 SGHTS and CDR2 YDEGEE. In DNA form, the CDR3 reads TGTGCCAGCAGCTTGGGGGGCGCGGGGACTGAAGCTTTCTTT. It encodes CASSLGGAGTEAFF.

V gene TRBV11-1 combines with J gene TRBJ2-5, with TRBD2 as a possible D gene (6 bases). The CDR3 length is 15 residues. Per germline, CDR1 SGHAT and CDR2 FQDESV (reference sequence). The V gene lost 0 bases and the J gene lost 0 bases, with 8 bases spanning the gap. The chain's CDR3 is CASSLAGRYQETQYF. The CDR3 region has the DNA TGTGCCAGCAGCTTAGCGGGGAGGTACCAAGAGACCCAGTACTTC.

In DNA, the CDR3 is TGTGCCAGCAGCTTCAGACAGGCGCTTCACGGAAACACCATATATTTT. Protein sequence: CASSFRQALHGNTIYF. The chain combines TRBV7-8 with TRBJ1-3; D is perhaps TRBD1 (6 bases). The CDR3 extends over 16 amino acids. Trimming left V 3 bases short and J 4 bases short, with 16 bases between. Germline CDR1 reads SGHVS; CDR2 reads FQNEAQ.

This chain joins TRBV6-6 and TRBJ2-7; D unclear. Trimming left V 0 bases short and J 0 bases short, with 9 bases between. Germline V CDR1 and CDR2: MNHNY, SVGAGI (reference sequence). This CDR3 spans 15 amino acids. CDR3 coding DNA: TGTGCCAGCAGTTACTCATCCGCAGACTCCTACGAGCAGTACTTC. Amino acid sequence: CASSYSSADSYEQYF.

This chain connects TRBV7-3 to TRBJ2-5; TRBD2 agrees at 9 bases. The V and J ends lost 5 bases and 4 bases, in that order; junction bases with no gene match: 8. The germline V gene encodes CDR1 SGHTA and CDR2 FQGTGA. The CDR3 spans 15 residues. DNA for the CDR3: TGTGCCAGCAGCCCCGGACTAGCGCGGTCAGAGACCCAGTACTTC. This translates into CASSPGLARSETQYF.

The chain recombines TRBV28 with TRBJ1-2, with D unresolved. The CDR3 length is 13 residues. V was clipped by 1 base and J by 4 bases, with 7 bases between them. Germline CDR1 and CDR2: MDHEN and SYDVKM. The CDR3 region is CASSLLQIYGYTF. The CDR3 DNA is TGTGCCAGCAGTTTATTACAGATCTATGGCTACACCTTC.

The chain uses TRBV28 and TRBJ1-3; D gene ambiguous. Trimming cost V 2 bases and J 8 bases, with 7 bases left between them. This CDR3 comprises 12 residues. Germline lookup yields CDR1 MDHEN and CDR2 SYDVKM. The DNA for the CDR3 is TGTGCCAGCAGTTTAGAAGGAGACACCATATATTTT. Residues: CASSLEGDTIYF.

This chain links TRBV7-2 with TRBJ2-3; D remains unclear. There are 14 residues in the CDR3. CDR1 and CDR2 from the germline V gene are SGHTA and FQGNSA. The V and J ends lost 5 bases and 4 bases respectively, with 13 bases between them. The CDR3 DNA follows: TGTGCCAGCAGCCCCCCACGTACGGCAGATACGCAGTATTTT. Translated: CASSPPRTADTQYF.

This chain joins TRBV27 and TRBJ1-2; D may be TRBD1 (5 bases). This CDR3 has 18 amino acids. V was pared by 1 base and J by 2 bases, with 20 bases between. Per the germline V gene, CDR1 is MNHEY and CDR2 is SMNVEV (reference sequence). The CDR3 DNA reads as TGTGCCAGCAGTTTATATAACTGGGGCCCTTTAGACAACTATGGCTACACCTTC. The encoded protein is CASSLYNWGPLDNYGYTF.